This is a list of T cell receptor beta chains from one sample in a study of T cells after yellow fever vaccination. TCRdb reprocessed the 5' RACE reads with MiXCR, giving one entry per CDR3 protein. The top ten hold approximately 16% of the sample, which has some 100,000 distinct CDR3 sequences, almost 9% seen once. The sample in question was CD8+ T cells not binding an NS4B(214-222) dextramer, sorted from PBMCs, obtained more than 13 days after the first yellow fever vaccination. The receptors stem from a man aged 18 to 29 who received the YFV17D yellow fever vaccine. The CDR3 runs from the conserved cysteine through the conserved F or W. The D gene is left open where the match is weak. Rows give clone size only sometimes, using once, few, many, or a class for an expanded clone.

v_call,clone_size,j_call,d_call,cdr3_nt,cdr3_aa
TRBV12-3/TRBV12-4,many,TRBJ2-2,-,TGTGCCAGCACCCAGGGGTCCGGGGAGCTGTTTTTT,CASTQGSGELFF
TRBV4-2,few,TRBJ2-1,-,TGTGCCAGCAGCCAAGTACTAGAAGGTGGTGAGCAGTTCTTC,CASSQVLEGGEQFF
TRBV20-1,few,TRBJ1-2,-,TGCAGTGCTAGAGATGAGGGAGGGAGAGACTATGGCTACACCTTC,CSARDEGGRDYGYTF
TRBV7-6,few,TRBJ2-2,TRBD1,TGTGCCAGCAGCTTAGTAGGGGGCTCCGGGGAGCTGTTTTTT,CASSLVGGSGELFF
TRBV6-2/TRBV6-3,-,TRBJ2-7,-,TGTGCCAGCAGTTACAAACCAACAGGGATTCTCTACGAGCAGTACTTC,CASSYKPTGILYEQYF
TRBV29-1,-,TRBJ1-1,-,TGCAGCGTTGAATCCGGGTCAGACACTGAAGCTTTCTTT,CSVESGSDTEAFF
TRBV12-3/TRBV12-4,-,TRBJ2-7,TRBD1,TGTGCCAGCAGTTTAGACAGGGGGTTATCCTACGAGCAGTACTTC,CASSLDRGLSYEQYF
TRBV20-1,-,TRBJ2-1,-,TGCAGTGCTAGAGATGGGTCGTATACCTACGAGGGTGAGCAGTTCTTC,CSARDGSYTYEGEQFF
TRBV4-1,-,TRBJ1-1,-,TGCGCCAGCAGCCAAGTGAAGGGGATGAACACTGAAGCTTTCTTT,CASSQVKGMNTEAFF
TRBV11-2,-,TRBJ2-1,-,TGTGCCAGCAGCTTAGGTTGGGCCAATGAGCAGTTCTTC,CASSLGWANEQFF
TRBV29-1,-,TRBJ1-1,TRBD1,TGCAGCGCTAGGACAGGAGGGACTGAAGCTTTCTTT,CSARTGGTEAFF
TRBV27,once,TRBJ2-1,TRBD1,TGTGCCAGCAGTATCGGGACAGGGGACAATGAGCAGATCTTC,CASSIGTGDNEQIF
TRBV24-1,many,TRBJ2-3,-,TGTGCCAGCGCGGGACAGAAAACAGATACGCAGTATTTT,CASAGQKTDTQYF
TRBV27,-,TRBJ2-5,-,TGTGCCAGCAGTTTGGGGACACTTCAAGAGACCCAGTACTTC,CASSLGTLQETQYF
TRBV11-2,few,TRBJ1-2,TRBD1,TGTGCCAGCAGCGCTACTACGGACAGGGACTTTGTTGGCTACACCTTC,CASSATTDRDFVGYTF
TRBV4-2,-,TRBJ2-7,-,TGTGCCAGCAAACCCGTGGGGGGGCACGAGCAGTACTTC,CASKPVGGHEQYF
TRBV24-1,-,TRBJ2-5,TRBD1,TGTGCCACCGGCCAGGGGGCGAACGAAGAGACCCAGTACTTC,CATGQGANEETQYF
TRBV10-1,few,TRBJ1-2,-,TGCGCCAGCAGCCCCCGGACTGACCACTATGGCTACACCTTC,CASSPRTDHYGYTF
TRBV24-1,few,TRBJ2-1,-,TGTGCCACCAGTGACGGGACCATCGTCCCGAATGAGCAGTTCTTC,CATSDGTIVPNEQFF
TRBV11-2,large,TRBJ2-1,TRBD2,TGTGCCAGCAGCTTAGAACACCCTTGGACTAGCGGGGGGGGTTTTCTCGATGAGCAGTTCTTC,CASSLEHPWTSGGGFLDEQFF